These 26 T cell receptor beta chains share one sample of origin, sequenced in a study of vaccination and CD4 T cells after COVID-19. Researchers used the Oncomine TCR Beta short-read assay to sequence DNA from cultured CD4+ T cells. One entry per CDR3 protein, called by TCRdb with MiXCR from the PCR reads. Seen here are some 12,000 distinct CDR3 sequences, less than 40% observed once, and the top ten hold around a quarter. Their target antigens are unknown. Described treatment: approximately 10-day PBMC culture with coronavirus spike peptide pools or control peptides (ViraFEST assay). Sequenced material: cultured CD4+ T cells from blood. Every receptor here comes from a human donor with COVID-19.

This clonotype was observed a few times. The V gene is TRBV20-1, the J gene TRBJ2-3; TRBD2 might be the D (6 bases). This CDR3 has 17 residues. Looked up from germline, CDR1 is DFQATT and CDR2 is SNEGSKA (reference sequence). The V and J ends lost 3 bases and 0 bases respectively, with 19 bases between them. CDR3 in amino acids: CSARDTARGRSTDTQYF. Here the CDR3 DNA reads TGCAGTGCTAGGGATACGGCGCGGGGCCGGAGCACAGATACGCAGTATTTT.

There are a few counts of this clonotype. This chain uses TRBV5-8 with TRBJ2-5; D is perhaps TRBD2 (5 bases). CDR1 SGHTS and CDR2 YDEGEE come from the germline V gene. This CDR3 has 14 amino acids. The V end lost 9 bases, the J end lost 4 bases, and 19 bases lay between the germline ends. The CDR3 sequence: CATNLGRGGETQYF. The CDR3 nucleotides are TGTGCCACCAACCTGGGCCGTGGAGGAGAGACCCAGTACTTC.

The CDR3: CASSLSGMGGYTF. Written as DNA, the CDR3 is TGTGCCAGCAGTTTGTCGGGGATGGGTGGCTACACCTTC. V gene TRBV6-4 combines with J gene TRBJ1-2; D uncertain. V gave up 5 bases and J gave up 7 bases, with 14 bases separating them. Germline CDR1 is MRHNA and CDR2 is SNTAGT. This CDR3 spans 13 amino acids.

This chain links TRBV6-1 with TRBJ2-7; 8 positions match TRBD1. With 7 bases clipped from V and 5 bases from J, the junction kept 10 bases outside the gene matches. Per the germline V gene, CDR1 is MNHNS and CDR2 is SASEGT. The CDR3 totals 14 residues. The CDR3 sequence: CASTIGQGRDEQYF. CDR3 nucleotides: TGTGCCAGCACCATCGGACAGGGACGGGACGAGCAGTACTTC.

The rearrangement joins TRBV7-9 to TRBJ2-5; TRBD1 is a possible D gene (6 bases). The germline gives CDR1 SEHNR, CDR2 FQNEAQ (reference sequence). V was pared by 5 bases and J by 0 bases, with 10 bases between. This CDR3 comprises 14 residues. CDR3 DNA sequence: TGTGCCAGCAGCCCCGGACAGTACCAAGAGACCCAGTACTTC. Translated, it gives CASSPGQYQETQYF.

This clonotype was counted a few times. The chain recombines TRBV5-6 with TRBJ1-5, with D perhaps matching TRBD1 (5 bases). In germline, CDR1 is SGHDT, CDR2 YYEEEE. CDR3 length equals 17 residues. V was trimmed by 0 bases and J by 9 bases, leaving 22 bases between them. The CDR3 coding sequence is TGTGCCAGCAGCTTGGCCCCGGCAGGCGGGGGGTCTAGGCCCCAGCATTTT. Translated: CASSLAPAGGGSRPQHF.

The chain couples TRBV6-5 to TRBJ2-7, with TRBD1 as a possible D gene (5 bases). V was shortened by 0 bases and J by 4 bases, with 10 bases between the two germline ends. Germline V gene sequence: CDR1 MNHEY, CDR2 SVGAGI. The CDR3 extends over 14 amino acids. CDR3 amino acids: CASSYSQGRYEQYF. CDR3 nucleotides: TGTGCCAGCAGTTACTCCCAGGGAAGATACGAGCAGTACTTC.

This chain joins TRBV3-1 and TRBJ1-2; possibly TRBD1 for D (5 bases). The length of the CDR3 is 16 residues. Germline V gives CDR1 LGHDT, CDR2 YNNKEL (reference sequence). V lost 8 bases and J 0 bases, leaving 19 bases between the germline ends. The CDR3: CASRGKTVTTNYGYTF. The CDR3 region has the DNA TGTGCCAGCCGGGGGAAGACGGTCACTACTAACTATGGCTACACCTTC.

The V call is TRBV7-3, the J call TRBJ2-6; a possible D gene is TRBD2 (6 bases). V was cut by 4 bases and J by 0 bases, with 7 bases left in between. The CDR3 has 15 residues. Germline V lookup: CDR1 SGHTA, CDR2 FQGTGA. CDR3 in amino acids: CASSSGGSGANVLTF. CDR3 sequence (DNA): TGTGCCAGCAGCTCCGGGGGCTCTGGGGCCAACGTCCTGACTTTC.

This clonotype was seen only a few times. The genes are TRBV6-1 and TRBJ1-6; TRBD1 matches 7 bases. Germline CDR1 is MNHNS and CDR2 is SASEGT. V lost 4 bases and J lost 1; bases outside the gene matches: 10. The CDR3 is 18 residues long. CDR3 loop: CASSGIRGQESYNSPLHF. Written as DNA, the CDR3 is TGTGCCAGCAGTGGAATTCGAGGACAGGAGTCCTATAATTCACCCCTCCACTTT.

This clonotype turned up a few times. The rearrangement joins TRBV7-8 to TRBJ1-5, with 10 bases lining up with TRBD1. This CDR3 contains 20 residues. Germline values: CDR1 SGHVS, CDR2 FQNEAQ. Trimming at V came to 1 base and at J to 9 bases, leaving 21 bases not matched to a gene. CDR3: CASSLGMTGGRSRMLSPQHF. The CDR3 DNA is TGTGCCAGCAGCTTAGGCATGACAGGGGGCAGGAGTAGGATGTTATCGCCCCAGCATTTT.

This clonotype appeared once. The chain employs TRBV11-2 and TRBJ2-7, with D unclear. Trimming pared 5 bases from V and 4 bases from J, leaving 12 bases between. This CDR3 is 13 amino acids long. In germline, CDR1 is SGHAT, CDR2 FQNNGV. The CDR3 coding sequence is TGTGCCAGCAGCACCCGGACCAAATACGAGCAGTACTTC. Amino acid sequence: CASSTRTKYEQYF.

The chain joins TRBV20-1 to TRBJ2-7; D call uncertain. V was pared by 3 bases and J by 0 bases, with 12 bases between. CDR1 is DFQATT and CDR2 is SNEGSKA in the germline V gene (reference sequence). CDR3 length: 14 amino acids. The CDR3 coding sequence is TGCAGTGCTAGCCACAGCTACAGCTCCTACGAGCAGTACTTC. It encodes CSASHSYSSYEQYF.

Concerning this clonotype itself: This may be a read error: a much more frequent sequence differs by one nucleotide. The chain employs TRBV20-1 and TRBJ2-3; the D is unclear. In germline, CDR1 is DFQATT, CDR2 SNEGSKA (reference sequence). This CDR3 spans 14 amino acids. CDR3 residues: CSVRDIRTTDTQYF. The CDR3 nucleotides are TGCAGTGTTAGAGATATTAGGACCACAGATACGCAGTATTTT.

Here the CDR3 reads CSATWDRLTPLHF. The CDR3 DNA sequence: TGCAGTGCTACCTGGGACAGGCTAACACCCCTCCACTTT. V gene TRBV20-1 combines with J gene TRBJ1-6; TRBD1 agrees at 8 bases. The CDR3 loop spans 13 amino acids. Germline V CDR1 and CDR2: DFQATT, SNEGSKA (reference sequence). Trimming took 4 bases from V and 11 from J; bases not matched to a gene: 7.

This clonotype turned up a few times. This chain links TRBV7-8 with TRBJ1-1, with unresolved D. The V and J ends lost 2 bases and 1 base respectively, with 5 bases between them. The CDR3 loop spans 13 amino acids. Germline V gene data show CDR1 as SGHVS and CDR2 as FQNEAQ. CDR3 coding DNA: TGTGCCAGCAGCTTATCCGGGAACACTGAAGCTTTCTTT. This sequence encodes CASSLSGNTEAFF.

This clonotype is large (0.1 to 1%) in the sample. The chain has TRBV27 and TRBJ1-3; D not resolved. Trimming stripped 10 bases from V and 4 bases from J, with 8 bases between. The CDR3 contains 11 residues. Germline CDR1 and CDR2: MNHEY and SMNVEV (reference sequence). The CDR3, as DNA: TGTGCCAACCCCTCCGGAAACACCATATATTTT. It yields the protein CANPSGNTIYF.

The chain carries TRBV14 and TRBJ2-1, with D unclear. The CDR3 loop spans 12 amino acids. Germline-derived CDR1 and CDR2 are SGHDN and FVKESK. Trimming took 1 base from V and 15 from J, leaving 13 bases between them. The CDR3 DNA sequence: TGTGCCAGCAGCCAAGCCGGCCCGAGCATGTTCTTC. It encodes CASSQAGPSMFF.

This clonotype was observed a handful of times. The rearrangement joins TRBV30 to TRBJ1-6; D is unresolved. V was pared by 4 bases and J by 7 bases, with 17 bases between. The CDR3 spans 15 residues. The germline V gene encodes CDR1 GTSNPN and CDR2 SVGIG (reference sequence). CDR3 in amino acids: CAWKVLLQLNSPLHF. The CDR3, as DNA: TGTGCCTGGAAAGTCCTCTTACAGCTAAATTCACCCCTCCACTTT.

The V call is TRBV2, the J call TRBJ2-2, with unresolved D. The V gene's germline CDR1 is SNHLY and CDR2 FYNNEI. CDR3 length: 15 residues. V was cut by 6 bases and J by 0 bases, with 11 bases left in between. The CDR3 here is CASRETYANTGELFF. CDR3 nucleotide sequence: TGTGCCAGCAGGGAGACTTACGCGAACACCGGGGAGCTGTTTTTT.

By its share, this clonotype is medium-sized (0.01 to 0.1%). The rearrangement links TRBV20-1 to TRBJ1-6; 7 bases agree with TRBD1. This CDR3 is built from 15 residues. V shed 6 bases, J shed 7 bases, and the junction held 12 bases outside the gene matches. Germline CDR1 DFQATT, CDR2 SNEGSKA (reference sequence). The CDR3 bases are TGCAGTGCCCCAGGACAGGCCGCGGGGAATTCACCCCTCCACTTT. This sequence encodes CSAPGQAAGNSPLHF.

This clonotype was observed a handful of times. The chain couples TRBV15 to TRBJ2-5, with a tentative D call TRBD1 (6 bases). The CDR3 runs to 18 residues. Germline V lookup: CDR1 LNHNV, CDR2 YYDKDF (reference sequence). V lost 0 bases, J lost 5 bases, and 22 bases lay in between. The CDR3 loop reads CATSRDLSTGQGRETQYF. CDR3 DNA sequence: TGTGCCACCAGCAGAGATCTCTCCACCGGGCAGGGGCGGGAGACCCAGTACTTC. The full variable domain, completed using reference TRBV15 and TRBJ2-5, is DAMVIQNPRYQVTQFGKPVTLSCSQTLNHNVMYWYQQKSSQAPKLLFHYYDKDFNNEADTPDNFQSRRPNTSFCFLDIRSPGLGDTAMYLCATSRDLSTGQGRETQYFGPGTRLLVL.

This clonotype was counted a few times. V is TRBV2 and J is TRBJ1-4, with D tentatively TRBD1 (6 bases). The germline V and J ends were trimmed by 6 bases and 7 bases, with 15 bases remaining between them. The CDR3 spans 14 residues. In germline, CDR1 is SNHLY, CDR2 FYNNEI. The CDR3 coding sequence is TGTGCCAGCAGGGTTGCAGGGGCAGGTGAAAAACTGTTTTTT. Its protein is CASRVAGAGEKLFF.

This rearrangement joins TRBV2 to TRBJ2-2; 9 positions match TRBD2. This CDR3 contains 15 residues. The germline V gene encodes CDR1 SNHLY and CDR2 FYNNEI. Trimming at V came to 3 bases and at J to 4 bases, leaving 3 bases not matched to a gene. The CDR3 DNA follows: TGTGCCAGCAGTGAGGGGCGGGGGGGCACCGGGGAGCTGTTTTTT. It codes for CASSEGRGGTGELFF.

This clonotype was observed a handful of times. The V and J genes are TRBV20-1 and TRBJ2-2; tentative D call: TRBD2 (7 bases). This CDR3 region has 15 residues. Per the germline V gene, CDR1 is DFQATT and CDR2 is SNEGSKA (reference sequence). Trimming left V 6 bases short and J 6 bases short, with 20 bases between. In DNA, the CDR3 is TGCAGTGCCCCTAAGTGGGGGGGCATCGCCGGGGAGCTGTTTTTT. Its protein is CSAPKWGGIAGELFF.

Here the CDR3 DNA reads TGCAGTGCCCCCGAGGGACAGGGAAACCAAGAGACCCAGTACTTC. Protein product: CSAPEGQGNQETQYF. This rearrangement joins TRBV20-1 to TRBJ2-5, with TRBD1 identical over 9 bases. Per germline, CDR1 DFQATT and CDR2 SNEGSKA (reference sequence). V gave up 6 bases and J gave up 0 bases; unmatched junction bases: 8. The CDR3 length is 15 residues.